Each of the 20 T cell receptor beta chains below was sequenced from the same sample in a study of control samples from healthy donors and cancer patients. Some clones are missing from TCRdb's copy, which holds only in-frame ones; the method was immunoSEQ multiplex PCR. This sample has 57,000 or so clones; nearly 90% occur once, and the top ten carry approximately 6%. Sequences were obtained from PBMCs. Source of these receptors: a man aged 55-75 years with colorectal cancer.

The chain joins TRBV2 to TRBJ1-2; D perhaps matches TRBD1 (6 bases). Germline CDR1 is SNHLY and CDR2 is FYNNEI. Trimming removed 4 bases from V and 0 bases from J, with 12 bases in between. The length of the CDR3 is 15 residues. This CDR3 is CASSVQGSPNYGYTF. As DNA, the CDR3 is TGTGCCAGCAGTGTCCAGGGGTCCCCTAACTATGGCTACACCTTC. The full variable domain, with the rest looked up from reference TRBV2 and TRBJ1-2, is EPEVTQTPSHQVTQMGQEVILRCVPISNHLYFYWYRQILGQKVEFLVSFYNNEISEKSEIFDDQFSVERPDGSNFTLKIRSTKLEDSAMYFCASSVQGSPNYGYTFGSGTRLTVV.

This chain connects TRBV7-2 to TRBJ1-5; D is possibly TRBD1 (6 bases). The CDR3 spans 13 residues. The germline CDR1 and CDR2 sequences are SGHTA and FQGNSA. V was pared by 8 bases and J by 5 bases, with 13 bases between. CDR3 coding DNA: TGTGCCAGCGGGGGGCAGACTTATCAGCCCCAGCATTTT. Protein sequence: CASGGQTYQPQHF.

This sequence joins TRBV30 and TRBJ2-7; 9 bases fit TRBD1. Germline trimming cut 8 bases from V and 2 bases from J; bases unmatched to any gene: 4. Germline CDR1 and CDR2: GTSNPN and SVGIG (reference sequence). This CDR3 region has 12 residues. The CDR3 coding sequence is TGTGCCGGGCGACAGGGGGCCTACGAGCAGTACTTC. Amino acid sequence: CAGRQGAYEQYF.

The CDR3 nucleotides read TGCGCCAGCAGCTTCCGGGACAGGGGAGGGTTGAACACTGAAGCTTTCTTT. Translated, it gives CASSFRDRGGLNTEAFF. The chain uses TRBV5-1 and TRBJ1-1; 10 bases align to TRBD1. The CDR3 extends over 17 amino acids. With V trimmed by 2 bases and J by 0 bases, 7 bases remained unmatched. Germline V CDR1 and CDR2: SGHRS, YFSETQ. The variable domain in full, completed from reference TRBV5-1 and TRBJ1-1, reads KAGVTQTPRYLIKTRGQQVTLSCSPISGHRSVSWYQQTPGQGLQFLFEYFSETQRNKGNFPGRFSGRQFSNSRSEMNVSTLELGDSALYLCASSFRDRGGLNTEAFFGQGTRLTVV.

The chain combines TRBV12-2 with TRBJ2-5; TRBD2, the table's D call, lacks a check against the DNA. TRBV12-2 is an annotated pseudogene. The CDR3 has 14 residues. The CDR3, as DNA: TGTGCAAGTCGACTACGACGGCGACAAGAGACCCAGTACTTC. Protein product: CASRLRRRQETQYF.

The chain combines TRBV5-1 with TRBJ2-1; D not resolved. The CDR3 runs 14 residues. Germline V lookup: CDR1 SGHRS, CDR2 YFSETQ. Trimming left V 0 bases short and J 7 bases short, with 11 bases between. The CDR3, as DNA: TGCGCCAGCAGCTTGGAATCTCTAGGGAATGAGCAGTTCTTC. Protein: CASSLESLGNEQFF.

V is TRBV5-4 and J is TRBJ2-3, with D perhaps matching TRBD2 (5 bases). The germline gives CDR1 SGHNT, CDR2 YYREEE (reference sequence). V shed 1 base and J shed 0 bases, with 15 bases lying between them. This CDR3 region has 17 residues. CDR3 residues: CASSLSGERVSTDTQYF. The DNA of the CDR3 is TGTGCCAGCAGCTTGAGTGGGGAGAGGGTTAGCACAGATACGCAGTATTTT. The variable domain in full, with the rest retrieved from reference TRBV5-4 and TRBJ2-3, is ETGVTQSPTHLIKTRGQQVTLRCSSQSGHNTVSWYQQALGQGPQFIFQYYREEENGRGNFPPRFSGLQFPNYSSELNVNALELDDSALYLCASSLSGERVSTDTQYFGPGTRLTVL.

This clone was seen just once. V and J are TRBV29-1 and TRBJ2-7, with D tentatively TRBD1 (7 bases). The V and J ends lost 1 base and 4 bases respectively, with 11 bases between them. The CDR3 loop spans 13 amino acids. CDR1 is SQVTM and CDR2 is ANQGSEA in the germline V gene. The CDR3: CSVEGQGGYEQYF. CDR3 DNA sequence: TGCAGCGTTGAAGGGCAGGGGGGATACGAGCAGTACTTC.

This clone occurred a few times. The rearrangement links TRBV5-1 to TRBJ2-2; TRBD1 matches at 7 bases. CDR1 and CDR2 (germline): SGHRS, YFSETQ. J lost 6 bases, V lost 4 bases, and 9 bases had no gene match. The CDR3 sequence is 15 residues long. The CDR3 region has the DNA TGCGCCAGCAGCCTCAGGGGTAGGGGGCCCGGGGAGCTGTTTTTT. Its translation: CASSLRGRGPGELFF.

The CDR3 spells CASSQEGETNYGYTF. The DNA of the CDR3 is TGCGCCAGCAGCCAAGAAGGGGAAACTAACTATGGCTACACCTTC. The V call is TRBV4-3, the J call TRBJ1-2; TRBD1 might be the D (5 bases). Germline-derived CDR1 and CDR2 are LGHNA and YSLEER. The V gene lost 0 bases and the J gene lost 0 bases, with 8 bases spanning the gap. CDR3 length equals 15 residues.

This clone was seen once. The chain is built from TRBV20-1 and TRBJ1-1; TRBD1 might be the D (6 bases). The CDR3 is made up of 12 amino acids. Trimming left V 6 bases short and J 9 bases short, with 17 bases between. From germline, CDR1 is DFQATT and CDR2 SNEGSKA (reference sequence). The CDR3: CSASSGASQAFF. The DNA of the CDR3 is TGCAGTGCAAGTTCAGGGGCTAGTCAAGCTTTCTTT.

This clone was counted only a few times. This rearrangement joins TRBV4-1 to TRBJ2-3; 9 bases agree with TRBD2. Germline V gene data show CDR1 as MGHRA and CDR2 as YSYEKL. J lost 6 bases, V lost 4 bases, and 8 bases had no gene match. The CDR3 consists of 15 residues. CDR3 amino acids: CASSPGISGRDTQYF. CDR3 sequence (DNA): TGCGCCAGCAGCCCGGGGATCAGCGGGAGGGATACGCAGTATTTT.

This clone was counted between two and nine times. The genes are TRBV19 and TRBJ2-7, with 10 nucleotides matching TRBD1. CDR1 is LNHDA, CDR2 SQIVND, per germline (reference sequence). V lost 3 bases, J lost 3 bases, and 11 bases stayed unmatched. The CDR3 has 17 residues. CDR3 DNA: TGTGCCAGTAGTATGAGGGGGACAGGGGTTAACCGCTACGAGCAGTACTTC. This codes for CASSMRGTGVNRYEQYF. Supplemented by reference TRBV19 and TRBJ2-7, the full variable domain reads DGGITQSPKYLFRKEGQNVTLSCEQNLNHDAMYWYRQDPGQGLRLIYYSQIVNDFQKGDIAEGYSVSREKKESFPLTVTSAQKNPTAFYLCASSMRGTGVNRYEQYFGPGTRLTVT.

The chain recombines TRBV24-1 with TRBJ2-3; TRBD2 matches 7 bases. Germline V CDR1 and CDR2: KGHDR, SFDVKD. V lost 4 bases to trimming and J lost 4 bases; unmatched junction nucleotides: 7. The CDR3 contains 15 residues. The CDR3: CATSETGTTSDTQYF. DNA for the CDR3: TGTGCCACCAGTGAGACCGGGACTACCTCAGATACGCAGTATTTT.

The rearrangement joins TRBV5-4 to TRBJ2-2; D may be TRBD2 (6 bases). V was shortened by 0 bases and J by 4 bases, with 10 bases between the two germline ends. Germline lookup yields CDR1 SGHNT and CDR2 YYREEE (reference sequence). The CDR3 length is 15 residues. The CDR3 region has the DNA TGTGCCAGCAGCTTGGGCGGGGTGGGCACCGGGGAGCTGTTTTTT. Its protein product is CASSLGGVGTGELFF.

The CDR3 loop is CASRPDRVGSYEQYF. The CDR3 DNA is TGCGCCAGCAGACCCGACAGGGTTGGCTCCTACGAGCAGTACTTC. J is TRBJ2-7 and V is TRBV23-1; 7 bases match TRBD1. TRBV23-1 is placed among ORFs of uncertain function. There are 15 residues in the CDR3. With V trimmed by 6 bases and J by 0 bases, 8 bases remained unmatched.

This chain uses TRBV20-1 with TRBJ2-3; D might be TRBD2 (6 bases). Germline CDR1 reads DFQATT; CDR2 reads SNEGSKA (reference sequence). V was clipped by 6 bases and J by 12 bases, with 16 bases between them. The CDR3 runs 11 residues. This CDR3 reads CSAAGLSSQYF. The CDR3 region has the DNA TGCAGTGCAGCGGGCCTCTCCTCCCAGTATTTT.

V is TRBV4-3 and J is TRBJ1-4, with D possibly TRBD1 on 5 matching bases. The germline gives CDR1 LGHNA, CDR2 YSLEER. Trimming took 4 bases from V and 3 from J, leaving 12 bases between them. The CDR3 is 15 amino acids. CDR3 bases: TGCGCCAGCAGCCCGGGACTCTTACCTAATGAAAAACTGTTTTTT. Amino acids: CASSPGLLPNEKLFF.

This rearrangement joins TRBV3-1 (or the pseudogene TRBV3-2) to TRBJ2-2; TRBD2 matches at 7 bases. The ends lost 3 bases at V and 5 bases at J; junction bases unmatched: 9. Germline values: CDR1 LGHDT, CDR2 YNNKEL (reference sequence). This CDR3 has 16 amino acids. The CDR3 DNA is TGTGCCAGCAGCCAGACTGGTGGGGGGGGAACCGGGGAGCTGTTTTTT. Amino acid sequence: CASSQTGGGGTGELFF.

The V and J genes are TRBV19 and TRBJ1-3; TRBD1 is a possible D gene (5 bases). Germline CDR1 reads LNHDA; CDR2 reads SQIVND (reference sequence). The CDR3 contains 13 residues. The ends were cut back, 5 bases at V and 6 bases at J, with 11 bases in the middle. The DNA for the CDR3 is TGTGCCAGTAGTTTCACGGACAAAAACACCATATATTTT. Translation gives CASSFTDKNTIYF.